This TCR beta chain was recorded in a study of T cells after yellow fever vaccination. The CDR3 is 14 amino acids. In germline, CDR1 is SNHLY, CDR2 FYNNEI. V shed 7 bases, J shed 2 bases, and the junction held 6 bases outside the gene matches. TCRdb reanalysed the 5' RACE reads using MiXCR and keeps one entry per CDR3 protein. Of hundreds of thousands of distinct CDR3 sequences in the sample, roughly 13% were seen once. The rearrangement uses TRBV2 and TRBJ2-3; 7 bases map to TRBD2. The sequence was obtained from a young man who received the YFV17D yellow fever vaccine. The sequencing used PBMCs, collected on the day of the yellow fever booster vaccination. This CDR3 reads CASNRAGVTDTQYF. Here the CDR3 DNA reads TGTGCCAGCAACCGGGCGGGAGTCACAGATACGCAGTATTTT.